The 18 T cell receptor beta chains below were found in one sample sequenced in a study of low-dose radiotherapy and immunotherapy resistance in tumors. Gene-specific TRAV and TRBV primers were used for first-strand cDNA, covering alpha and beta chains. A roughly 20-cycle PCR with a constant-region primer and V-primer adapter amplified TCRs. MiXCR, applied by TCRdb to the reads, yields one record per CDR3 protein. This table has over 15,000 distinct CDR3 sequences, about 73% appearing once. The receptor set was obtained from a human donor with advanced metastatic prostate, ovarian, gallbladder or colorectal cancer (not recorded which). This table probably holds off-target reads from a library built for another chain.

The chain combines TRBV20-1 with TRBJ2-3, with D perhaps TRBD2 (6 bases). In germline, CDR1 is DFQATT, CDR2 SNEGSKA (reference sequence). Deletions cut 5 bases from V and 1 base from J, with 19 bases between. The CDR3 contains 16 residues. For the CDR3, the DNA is TGCAGTGCTCAAAGGCCGGAGGGCCGAGGCACAGATACGCAGTATTTT. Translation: CSAQRPEGRGTDTQYF.

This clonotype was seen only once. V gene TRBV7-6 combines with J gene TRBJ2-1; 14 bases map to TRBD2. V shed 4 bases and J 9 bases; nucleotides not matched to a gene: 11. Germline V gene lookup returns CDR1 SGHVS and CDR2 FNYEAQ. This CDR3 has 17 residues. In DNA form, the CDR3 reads TGTGCCAGCAGCTCCCGTCAGACTAGCGGGGGGGCCCGTGAGCAGTTCTTC. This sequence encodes CASSSRQTSGGAREQFF.

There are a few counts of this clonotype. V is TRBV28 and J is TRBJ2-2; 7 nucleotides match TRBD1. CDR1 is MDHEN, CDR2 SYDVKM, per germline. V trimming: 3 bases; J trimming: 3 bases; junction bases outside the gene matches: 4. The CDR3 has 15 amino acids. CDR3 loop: CASSLLQGHTGELFF. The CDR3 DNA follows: TGTGCCAGCAGTTTGTTACAGGGGCACACCGGGGAGCTGTTTTTT.

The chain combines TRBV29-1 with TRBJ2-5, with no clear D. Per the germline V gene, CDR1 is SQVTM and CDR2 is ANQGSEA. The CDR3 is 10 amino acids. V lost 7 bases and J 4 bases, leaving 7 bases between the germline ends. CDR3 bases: TGCAGCGACTCCGGAGAGACCCAGTACTTC. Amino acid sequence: CSDSGETQYF.

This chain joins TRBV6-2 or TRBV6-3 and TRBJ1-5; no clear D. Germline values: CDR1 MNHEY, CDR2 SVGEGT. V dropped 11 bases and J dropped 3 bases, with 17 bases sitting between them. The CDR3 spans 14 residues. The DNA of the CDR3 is TGTGCCGCTGAGGCCGAAGAATACAATCAGCCCCAGCATTTT. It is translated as CAAEAEEYNQPQHF.

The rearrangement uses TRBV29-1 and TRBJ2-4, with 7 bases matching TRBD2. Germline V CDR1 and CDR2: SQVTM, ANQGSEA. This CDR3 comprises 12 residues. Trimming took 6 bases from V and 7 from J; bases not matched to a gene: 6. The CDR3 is CSVAAGQNIQYF. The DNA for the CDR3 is TGCAGCGTAGCAGCGGGGCAGAACATTCAGTACTTC.

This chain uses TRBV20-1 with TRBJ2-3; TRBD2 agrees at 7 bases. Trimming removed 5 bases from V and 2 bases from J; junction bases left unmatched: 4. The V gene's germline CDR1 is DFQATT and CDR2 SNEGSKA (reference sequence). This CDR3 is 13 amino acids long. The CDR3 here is CSAPRGVTDTQYF. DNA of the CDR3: TGCAGTGCTCCCCGGGGGGTCACAGATACGCAGTATTTT.

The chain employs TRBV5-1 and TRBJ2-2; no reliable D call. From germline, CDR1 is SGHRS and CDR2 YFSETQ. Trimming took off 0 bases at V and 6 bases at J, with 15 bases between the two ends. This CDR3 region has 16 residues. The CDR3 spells CASSLGPRITSGELFF. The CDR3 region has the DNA TGCGCCAGCAGCTTGGGTCCCCGAATTACCTCCGGGGAGCTGTTTTTT.

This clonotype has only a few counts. The CDR3 here is CASSLVAVSYEQYF. The CDR3 DNA reads as TGTGCCAGCTCTCTGGTCGCGGTCTCCTACGAGCAGTACTTC. The chain carries TRBV18 and TRBJ2-7; no clear D gene. Trimming removed 6 bases from V and 0 bases from J, with 12 bases in between. The germline V gene encodes CDR1 KGHSH and CDR2 LQKENI. CDR3 length: 14 residues.

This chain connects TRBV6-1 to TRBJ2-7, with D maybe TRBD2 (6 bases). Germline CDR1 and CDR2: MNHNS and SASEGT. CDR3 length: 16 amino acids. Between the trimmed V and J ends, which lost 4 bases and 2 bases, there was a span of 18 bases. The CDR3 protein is CASSALDGGETYEQYF. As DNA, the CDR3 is TGTGCCAGCAGTGCCCTCGATGGAGGGGAAACCTACGAGCAGTACTTC.

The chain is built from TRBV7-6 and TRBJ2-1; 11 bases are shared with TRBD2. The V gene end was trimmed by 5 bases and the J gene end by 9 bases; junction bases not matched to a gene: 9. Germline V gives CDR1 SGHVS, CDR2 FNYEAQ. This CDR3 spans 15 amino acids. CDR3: CASSPHSGRGGEQFF. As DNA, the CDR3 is TGTGCCAGCAGCCCCCATAGCGGGAGGGGGGGTGAGCAGTTCTTC.

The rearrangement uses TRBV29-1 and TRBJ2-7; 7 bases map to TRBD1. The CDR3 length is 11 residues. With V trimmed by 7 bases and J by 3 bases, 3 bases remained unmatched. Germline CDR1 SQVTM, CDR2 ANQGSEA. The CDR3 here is CSAGQDYEQYF. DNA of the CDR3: TGCAGCGCCGGACAGGACTACGAGCAGTACTTC.

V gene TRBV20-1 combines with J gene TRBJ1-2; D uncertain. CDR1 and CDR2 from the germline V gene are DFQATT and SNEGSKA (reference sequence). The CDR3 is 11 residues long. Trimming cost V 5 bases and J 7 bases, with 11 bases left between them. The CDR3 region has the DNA TGCAGTGCTGCTGACGGTTCTGGCTACACCTTC. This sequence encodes CSAADGSGYTF.

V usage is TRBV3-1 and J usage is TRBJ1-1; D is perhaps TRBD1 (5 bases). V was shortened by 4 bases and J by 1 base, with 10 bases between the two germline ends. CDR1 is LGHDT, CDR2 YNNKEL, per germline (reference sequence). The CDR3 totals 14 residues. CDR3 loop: CASSPGRGNTEAFF. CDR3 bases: TGTGCCAGCAGCCCCGGAAGGGGGAACACTGAAGCTTTCTTT.

The CDR3 sequence is CASSLAGVRGTNTGELFF. DNA of the CDR3: TGTGCCAGCAGTTTAGCGGGGGTTCGGGGTACGAACACCGGGGAGCTGTTTTTT. J is TRBJ2-2 and V is TRBV12-3 or TRBV12-4; D may be TRBD1 or TRBD2 (5 bases each). CDR3 length: 18 amino acids. Trimming removed 0 bases at V and 0 bases at J, with 14 bases between.

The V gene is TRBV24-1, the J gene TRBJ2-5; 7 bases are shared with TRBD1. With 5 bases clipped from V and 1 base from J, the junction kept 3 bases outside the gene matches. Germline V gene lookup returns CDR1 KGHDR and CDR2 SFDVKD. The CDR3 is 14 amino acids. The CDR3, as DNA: TGTGCCACCAGTGCTAGGACAGGCCAAGAGACCCAGTACTTC. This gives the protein CATSARTGQETQYF.

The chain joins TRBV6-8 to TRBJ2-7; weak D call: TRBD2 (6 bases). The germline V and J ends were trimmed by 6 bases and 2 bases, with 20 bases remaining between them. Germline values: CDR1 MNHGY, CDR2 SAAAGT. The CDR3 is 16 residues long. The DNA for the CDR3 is TGTGCCAGCAGCCGTACCCGACAGCGACTAGCCTACGAGCAGTACTTC. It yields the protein CASSRTRQRLAYEQYF.

DNA of the CDR3: TGTGCCAGCAGCGTATCGCCCGGCTCCTACGAGCAGTACTTC. Its translation: CASSVSPGSYEQYF. The chain joins TRBV9 to TRBJ2-7; the D is unclear. The V end was cut by 1 base, the J end by 0 bases, with 8 bases between. Germline CDR1 is SGDLS and CDR2 is YYNGEE. The CDR3 has 14 residues. The entire variable domain, with the rest obtained from reference TRBV9 and TRBJ2-7, is as follows: DSGVTQTPKHLITATGQRVTLRCSPRSGDLSVYWYQQSLDQGLQFLIQYYNGEERAKGNILERFSAQQFPDLHSELNLSSLELGDSALYFCASSVSPGSYEQYFGPGTRLTVT.